These 18 T cell receptor beta chains originate from one sample sequenced in a study of control samples from healthy donors and cancer patients (dated by TCRdb to 2020 to 2021). Library method: the immunoSEQ multiplex PCR assay. The immuneACCESS repertoire file appears here via TCRdb, limited to in-frame rearrangements. These files lack a portion of the clones; in checked studies, under half of the deficit traces to unresolved V genes, and the cause of the others is not known. Present in this sample are roughly 54,000 clones, almost 96% of which were seen just once. Around 1.9% of the sample is taken by the ten largest. Sequencing was done on a sample of blood. The receptors shown here come from a woman younger than 45 in good health.

A few counts support this clone. This chain joins TRBV5-1 and TRBJ2-1; TRBD2 matches at 7 bases. With 4 bases clipped from V and 8 bases from J, the junction kept 12 bases outside the gene matches. This CDR3 contains 15 residues. Germline CDR1 and CDR2: SGHRS and YFSETQ. CDR3 protein: CASSAAGAPWDEQFF. Here the CDR3 DNA reads TGCGCCAGCAGCGCGGCGGGAGCCCCTTGGGATGAGCAGTTCTTC.

The genes are TRBV11-2 and TRBJ2-5, with TRBD1 as a possible D gene (6 bases). There are 17 residues in the CDR3. Per the germline V gene, CDR1 is SGHAT and CDR2 is FQNNGV. V lost 4 bases and J 2 bases, leaving 20 bases between the germline ends. The CDR3 region has the DNA TGTGCCAGCAGCTCCCCCCGTGGGGGCCGGGTTCAAGAGACCCAGTACTTC. Amino acid sequence: CASSSPRGGRVQETQYF. Looking up the rest from reference TRBV11-2 and TRBJ2-5 gives the full variable domain: EAGVAQSPRYKIIEKRQSVAFWCNPISGHATLYWYQQILGQGPKLLIQFQNNGVVDDSQLPKDRFSAERLKGVDSTLKIQPAKLEDSAVYLCASSSPRGGRVQETQYFGPGTRLLVL.

This clone occurred once. The chain is built from TRBV27 and TRBJ2-7, with D unclear. The CDR3 consists of 14 residues. V lost 6 bases, J lost 4 bases, and 16 bases lay in between. CDR1 is MNHEY and CDR2 is SMNVEV in the germline V gene (reference sequence). As DNA, the CDR3 is TGTGCCAGCAGCAGGACGCCGTTGGGGTACGAGCAGTACTTC. The encoded protein is CASSRTPLGYEQYF.

The chain uses TRBV9 and TRBJ1-3, with D possibly TRBD1 on 5 matching bases. The CDR3 has 16 amino acids. From germline, CDR1 is SGDLS and CDR2 YYNGEE. Trimming shortened V by 3 bases and J by 0 bases, and 13 bases separated the two germline ends. CDR3 DNA: TGTGCCAGCAGCGGAAGACAGCAGCTCTCTGGAAACACCATATATTTT. Translated, it gives CASSGRQQLSGNTIYF.

This chain links TRBV3-1 (or the pseudogene TRBV3-2) with TRBJ2-2; D is unresolved. V gave up 4 bases and J gave up 3 bases, with 9 bases separating them. The CDR3 runs to 14 residues. The germline gives CDR1 LGHDT, CDR2 YNNKEL (reference sequence). CDR3 loop: CASSPGLDTGELFF. The CDR3 DNA is TGTGCCAGCAGCCCCGGGTTGGACACCGGGGAGCTGTTTTTT.

V gene TRBV28 combines with J gene TRBJ1-1; 7 bases are a match to TRBD1. CDR1 and CDR2 (germline): MDHEN, SYDVKM. V was pared by 6 bases and J by 4 bases, with 11 bases of the junction left unmatched. This CDR3 comprises 15 residues. The CDR3 region has the DNA TGTGCCAGCAGACCTCCGGCACAGGGGCGCACTGAAGCTTTCTTT. Translation gives CASRPPAQGRTEAFF.

The chain's CDR3 is CASSDTEYNEQFF. The CDR3 nucleotides read TGTGCCAGCAGTGACACCGAGTACAATGAGCAGTTCTTC. The J gene is TRBJ2-1, the V gene TRBV6-4; D not resolved. Germline values: CDR1 MRHNA, CDR2 SNTAGT. This CDR3 is built from 13 residues. Trimming shortened V by 2 bases and J by 4 bases, and 6 bases separated the two germline ends.

CDR3: CASSLASRSYNSPLHF. In DNA, the CDR3 is TGTGCCAGCAGCTTGGCCAGCCGCTCCTATAATTCACCCCTCCACTTT. The genes are TRBV5-6 and TRBJ1-6; D not certain. The CDR3 runs 16 residues. With 0 bases removed from V and 0 bases from J, the gap between germline ends came to 7 bases. Germline V lookup: CDR1 SGHDT, CDR2 YYEEEE.

This sequence joins TRBV10-3 and TRBJ2-2; the match to TRBD2 covers 11 bases. Germline assignment: CDR1 ENHRY and CDR2 SYGVKD. The trim removed 6 bases at V and 1 base at J, leaving 1 base unmatched. The length of the CDR3 is 15 residues. The CDR3 DNA reads TGTGCCATCAGGGGGACTAGCGGGAACACCGGGGAGCTGTTTTTT. Its translation is CAIRGTSGNTGELFF.

The rearrangement uses TRBV3-1 (or the pseudogene TRBV3-2) and TRBJ1-6; D ambiguous. Germline-derived CDR1 and CDR2 are LGHDT and YNNKEL (reference sequence). The germline V and J ends were trimmed by 0 bases and 16 bases, with 16 bases remaining between them. The length of the CDR3 is 14 residues. The CDR3 nucleotides read TGTGCCAGCAGCCAAGACACTGTGCAGGTCCGACTCCACTTT. This sequence encodes CASSQDTVQVRLHF.

The gene calls are TRBV5-1 and TRBJ2-1; the match to TRBD2 covers 12 bases. This CDR3 contains 19 residues. V dropped 0 bases and J dropped 5; count of bases not matched to a gene: 12. Germline lookup yields CDR1 SGHRS and CDR2 YFSETQ. CDR3 nucleotide sequence: TGCGCCAGCAGCTTGGGAAGGGTGGCTAGCGGGAGGGCCGACAATGAGCAGTTCTTC. This gives the protein CASSLGRVASGRADNEQFF.

The V call is TRBV7-8, the J call TRBJ2-7; 7 nucleotides agree with TRBD2. With 4 bases clipped from V and 6 bases from J, the junction kept 9 bases outside the gene matches. The V gene's germline CDR1 is SGHVS and CDR2 FQNEAQ. The CDR3 extends over 14 amino acids. CDR3 loop: CASSSSLAAREQYF. DNA for the CDR3: TGTGCCAGCAGCTCCAGCCTAGCGGCACGCGAGCAGTACTTC.

The chain has TRBV4-1 and TRBJ2-3, with TRBD1 as a possible D gene (5 bases). The germline V and J ends were trimmed by 2 bases and 0 bases, with 9 bases remaining between them. Per the germline V gene, CDR1 is MGHRA and CDR2 is YSYEKL. CDR3 length equals 15 residues. CDR3 in amino acids: CASSQQDTSTDTQYF. The CDR3, as DNA: TGCGCCAGCAGCCAACAGGACACGAGCACAGATACGCAGTATTTT.

CDR3 in DNA: TGTGCCACCAGTGATCCGACTAGCGGGGTTGAGCAGTTCTTC. This sequence encodes CATSDPTSGVEQFF. The chain couples TRBV24-1 to TRBJ2-1, with 11 bases identical to TRBD2. Germline CDR1 is KGHDR and CDR2 is SFDVKD. The V gene end was trimmed by 3 bases and the J gene end by 9 bases; junction bases not matched to a gene: 3. The CDR3 loop spans 14 amino acids.

V is TRBV27 and J is TRBJ1-1; 9 bases agree with TRBD1. The CDR3 totals 16 residues. With 4 bases clipped from V and 4 bases from J, the junction kept 10 bases outside the gene matches. Looked up from germline, CDR1 is MNHEY and CDR2 is SMNVEV (reference sequence). The CDR3 bases are TGTGCCAGCAGTTCCCTTACCCTGACAGGGGGCACTGAAGCTTTCTTT. Its translation is CASSSLTLTGGTEAFF.

The chain combines TRBV11-2 with TRBJ2-7, with a tentative D call TRBD2 (6 bases). The germline gives CDR1 SGHAT, CDR2 FQNNGV. This CDR3 region has 14 residues. The V gene lost 5 bases and the J gene lost 2 bases, with 13 bases spanning the gap. This chain's CDR3 is CASSRGAGPYEQYF. Written as DNA, the CDR3 is TGTGCCAGCAGCCGTGGGGCGGGACCCTACGAGCAGTACTTC.

The chain recombines TRBV24-1 with TRBJ2-5; D is unclear. This CDR3 has 16 amino acids. Germline V gene data show CDR1 as KGHDR and CDR2 as SFDVKD. V shed 3 bases and J shed 4 bases, with 17 bases lying between them. CDR3 nucleotides: TGTGCCACCAGTGATCCCGACGGAGTGGCGCGAGAGACCCAGTACTTC. Its protein product is CATSDPDGVARETQYF.

This rearrangement joins TRBV19 to TRBJ2-3; tentatively, D is TRBD1 or TRBD2 (5 bases each). Germline assignment: CDR1 LNHDA and CDR2 SQIVND (reference sequence). There are 13 residues in the CDR3. Trimming took 1 base from V and 5 from J, leaving 7 bases between them. Here the CDR3 reads CASSIGGEDTQYF. In DNA, the CDR3 is TGTGCCAGTAGTATAGGAGGGGAAGATACGCAGTATTTT.